The subject of this entry is one T cell receptor beta chain. No antigen is known for it. Use of 60 Vbeta and 13 Jbeta primers characterized the PCR. This table comes from immunoSEQ multiplex PCR, and its TCRdb copy is limited to in-frame clones, with some not included. The data show roughly 120,000 clones, roughly 76% seen once. The data derive from a study of cytomegalovirus exposure and HLA in healthy donors. The wider study: Within the Caucasian-associated ancestry cluster were around 81% of the roughly 400 genotyped donors.

The CDR3 has 13 amino acids. The germline gives CDR1 MDHEN, CDR2 SYDVKM. V was cut by 8 bases and J by 8 bases, with 16 bases left in between. Study findings and constraints: Serostatus for CMV was the only available immune exposure information.

This clonotype was obtained from a man in his forties or fifties in good health and CMV-seropositive. The sequenced sample was PBMCs. This sequence joins TRBV28 and TRBJ1-5; D gene unclear. CDR3 DNA: TGTGCCAGCGAGGGAACGGCGGCCAAGCCCCAGCATTTT. This sequence encodes CASEGTAAKPQHF.